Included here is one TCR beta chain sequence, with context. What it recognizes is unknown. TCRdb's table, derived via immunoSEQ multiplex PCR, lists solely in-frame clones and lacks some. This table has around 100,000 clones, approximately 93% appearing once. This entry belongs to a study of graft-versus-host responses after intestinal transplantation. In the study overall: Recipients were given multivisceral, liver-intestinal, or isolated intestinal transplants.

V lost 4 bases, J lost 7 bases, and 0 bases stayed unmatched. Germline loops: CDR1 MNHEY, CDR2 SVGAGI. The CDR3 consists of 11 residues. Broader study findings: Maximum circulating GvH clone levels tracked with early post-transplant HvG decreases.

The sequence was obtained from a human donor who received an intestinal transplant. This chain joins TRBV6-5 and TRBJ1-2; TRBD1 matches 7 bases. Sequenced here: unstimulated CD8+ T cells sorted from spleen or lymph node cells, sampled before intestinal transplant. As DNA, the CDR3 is TGTGCCAGCAGTTCAGGGGGTGGCTACACCTTC. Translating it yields CASSSGGGYTF.